This paragraph covers one T cell receptor beta chain sequence. This entry is derived from a study of cytotoxic CD8 clonotypes in ibrutinib-treated CLL. Study in general: Included were 11 relapsed/refractory and approximately 15 treatment-naive patients, of whom fewer than 18 were IGHV unmutated.

Germline CDR1 and CDR2: MNHEY and SMNVEV (reference sequence). The V and J ends lost 2 bases and 5 bases respectively, with 16 bases between them. The CDR3 contains 15 residues. Repertoires were generated with immunoSEQ multiplex PCR, while TCRdb's copy carries only in-frame clones and drops some. The profile shows 150,000 or so clones, around nine tenths of them singletons. The receptor was derived from a human donor with chronic lymphocytic leukemia. Sequenced material: PBMCs, taken at disease progression, from a patient treated with ibrutinib. V usage is TRBV27 and J usage is TRBJ2-7, with D perhaps matching TRBD1 (6 bases). The CDR3 here is CASSLNYRVSHEQYF. CDR3 nucleotide sequence: TGTGCCAGCAGTTTAAACTACAGGGTTTCCCACGAGCAGTACTTC.